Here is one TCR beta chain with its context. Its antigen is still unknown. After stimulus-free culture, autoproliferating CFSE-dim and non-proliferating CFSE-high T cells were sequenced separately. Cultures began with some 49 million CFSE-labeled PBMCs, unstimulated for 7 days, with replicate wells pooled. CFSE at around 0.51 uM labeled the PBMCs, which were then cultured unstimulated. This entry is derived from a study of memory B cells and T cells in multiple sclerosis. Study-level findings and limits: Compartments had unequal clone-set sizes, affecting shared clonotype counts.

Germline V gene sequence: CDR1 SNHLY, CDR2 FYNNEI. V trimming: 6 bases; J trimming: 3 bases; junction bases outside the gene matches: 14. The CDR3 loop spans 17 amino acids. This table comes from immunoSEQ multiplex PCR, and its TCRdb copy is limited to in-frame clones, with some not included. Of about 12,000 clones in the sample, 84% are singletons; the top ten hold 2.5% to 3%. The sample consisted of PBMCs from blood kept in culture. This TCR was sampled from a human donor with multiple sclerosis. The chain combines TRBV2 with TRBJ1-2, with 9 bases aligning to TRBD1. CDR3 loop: CASSHGENRGLHYGYTF. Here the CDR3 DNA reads TGTGCCAGCAGCCACGGAGAAAACAGGGGGCTTCACTATGGCTACACCTTC.